The rows below give T cell receptor beta chains drawn from one sample of a study of T cell responses to AZD1222 COVID-19 vaccine. Sequencing was performed with immunoSEQ multiplex PCR; in TCRdb, only in-frame clones are kept and a portion is missing. Among more than 75,000 clones, more than 85% were seen once, and the ten largest hold around 7%. Sequenced here: peripheral blood, sampled on day 0 of AZD1222 vaccination. The receptors here all came from an adult in good health. CDR3s include the opening cysteine and the closing phenylalanine or tryptophan. The order of the fields is D gene, CDR3 length, clone size, V gene, J gene, CDR3 DNA, CDR3 protein. D genes are given only for firm matches. Size is omitted from some rows. Given values are once, few, many or a class for expanded clones.

TRBD2,16,.,TRBV11-2,TRBJ2-2,TGTGCCAGCAGCGCCCGAGCGGGAGGAGGGACCGGGGAGCTGTTTTTT,CASSARAGGGTGELFF
.,15,.,TRBV7-2,TRBJ2-1,TGTGCCAGCAGCTTAGCTGGGGACTCCTACAATGAGCAGTTCTTC,CASSLAGDSYNEQFF
TRBD1,16,once,TRBV19,TRBJ1-2,TGTGCCAGTAGTGATTCCGGGACAGGGTCTAACTATGGCTACACCTTC,CASSDSGTGSNYGYTF
TRBD1,14,.,TRBV3-1/TRBV3-2,TRBJ1-6,TGTGCCAGCAGCCCCCGGGACAGTAATTCACCCCTCCACTTT,CASSPRDSNSPLHF
.,14,.,TRBV7-3,TRBJ2-2,TGTGCCAGCAGCTTAAACGGAGACACCGGGGAGCTGTTTTTT,CASSLNGDTGELFF
.,17,.,TRBV7-2,TRBJ1-1,TGTGCCAGCAGCCGGGGACTAAGCTATACCATGAACACTGAAGCTTTCTTT,CASSRGLSYTMNTEAFF
TRBD2,16,once,TRBV5-4,TRBJ2-5,TGTGCCAGCAGCTTGCCATTAGCGGGCCGTCAAGAGACCCAGTACTTC,CASSLPLAGRQETQYF
TRBD2,19,once,TRBV28,TRBJ2-4,TGTGCCAGCAGTTATCTAGGAGGACTAGCGGGCCCACGTGGAAACATTCAGTACTTC,CASSYLGGLAGPRGNIQYF
TRBD1,13,.,TRBV7-3,TRBJ1-2,TGTGCCAGCAGCGTCCGACAGGGGGAAGGCTACACCTTC,CASSVRQGEGYTF
TRBD2,20,once,TRBV28,TRBJ2-1,TGTGCCAGCAGTTTAGGTCTAGCGGGGGGTGTGGTCGGGTCCTACAATGAGCAGTTCTTC,CASSLGLAGGVVGSYNEQFF
TRBD1,17,.,TRBV5-1,TRBJ1-6,TGCGCCAGCAGCTTGATGGGACAGAGCTCCTATAATTCACCCCTCCACTTT,CASSLMGQSSYNSPLHF
TRBD2,14,.,TRBV6-2/TRBV6-3,TRBJ2-7,TGTGCCAGCAGTTACTTCGGACTAGCGTACGAGCAGTACTTC,CASSYFGLAYEQYF
.,15,few,TRBV10-3,TRBJ2-2,TGTGCCATCAGTCGTCGAGGGGAAGACACCGGGGAGCTGTTTTTT,CAISRRGEDTGELFF
TRBD2,14,.,TRBV9,TRBJ2-2,TGTGCCAGCGGCAGGAGCGGGATTCCCGGGGAGCTGTTTTTT,CASGRSGIPGELFF
TRBD1,15,.,TRBV10-3,TRBJ2-5,TGTGCCATCAGCCCCGACAGGGGAGTTGGGGAGACCCAGTACTTC,CAISPDRGVGETQYF
TRBD1,13,.,TRBV6-5,TRBJ2-5,TGTGCCAGCAGAGGACAGGGCAAAGAGACCCAGTACTTC,CASRGQGKETQYF
TRBD1,16,.,TRBV7-2,TRBJ2-1,TGTGCCAGCAGCTCGAGGGGGACAGGGAGTTACAATGAGCAGTTCTTC,CASSSRGTGSYNEQFF
TRBD1,15,.,TRBV6-4,TRBJ1-2,TGTGCCAGCAGTGATGGACAGGGGGCATTATATGGCTACACCTTC,CASSDGQGALYGYTF
.,14,.,TRBV2,TRBJ1-6,TGTGCCAGCAGCGGGGACGGGCATAATTCACCCCTCCACTTT,CASSGDGHNSPLHF
.,15,few,TRBV6-5,TRBJ2-7,TGTGCCAGCAGTTACTCGGTGGGGGGCTCCTACGAGCAGTACTTC,CASSYSVGGSYEQYF
TRBD2,16,.,TRBV7-9,TRBJ2-7,TGTGCCAGCAGCTTATCCCTGGGACTAGCTAACGACGAGCAGTACTTC,CASSLSLGLANDEQYF
TRBD2,12,.,TRBV12-3/TRBV12-4,TRBJ2-7,TGTGCCAGCATGCGACTAGCCGGCGAGCAGTACTTC,CASMRLAGEQYF
TRBD1,16,.,TRBV7-9,TRBJ1-4,TGTGCCAGCAGCTTAGTATTGATACAGGGGGCTGAAAAACTGTTTTTT,CASSLVLIQGAEKLFF
.,15,.,TRBV5-1,TRBJ2-1,TGCGCCAGCAGCTTGGTCCGGGGTACGGGTAATGAGCAGTTCTTC,CASSLVRGTGNEQFF
TRBD1,15,.,TRBV7-9,TRBJ1-1,TGTGCCAGCAGCTTAGGGAACAGGGGAGGGGCTGAAGCTTTCTTT,CASSLGNRGGAEAFF
.,13,.,TRBV3-1/TRBV3-2,TRBJ1-3,TGTGCCAGCAGCCTCAATCAGGGAAACACCATATATTTT,CASSLNQGNTIYF
.,13,.,TRBV30,TRBJ1-1,TGTGCCTGGATGAAGAGCTCGGGTACTGAAGCTTTCTTT,CAWMKSSGTEAFF
TRBD2,14,.,TRBV7-3,TRBJ2-1,TGTGCCAGCAGCCCGCGACTAGCGGGAGATGAGCAGTTCTTC,CASSPRLAGDEQFF
.,16,.,TRBV5-1,TRBJ2-6,TGCGCCAGCAGCTTGGGACAGCTTTCTGGGGCCAACGTCCTGACTTTC,CASSLGQLSGANVLTF
.,14,.,TRBV18,TRBJ2-7,TGTGCCAGCTCACCCGGGGGACAGAGCTACGAGCAGTACTTC,CASSPGGQSYEQYF
TRBD2,18,.,TRBV9,TRBJ2-1,TGTGCCAGCAGCGTAGGGCTAGCAGGGCGGGGGGGCCTGGATGAGCAGTTCTTC,CASSVGLAGRGGLDEQFF
TRBD2,19,.,TRBV15,TRBJ2-5,TGTGCCACCAGCAGAGAAAGGCTCCTAGCGGGAGGCCGTGGAGTGACCCAGTACTTC,CATSRERLLAGGRGVTQYF
.,11,.,TRBV2,TRBJ1-5,TGTGCCAGCAGTGACACCTCGACCCAGCATTTT,CASSDTSTQHF
TRBD1,18,.,TRBV28,TRBJ1-5,TGTGCCAGCAGTTTATATTCAGGGGGCCGCGCCAGCAATCAGCCCCAGCATTTT,CASSLYSGGRASNQPQHF
.,14,.,TRBV29-1,TRBJ1-1,TGCAGCGTTGAAGTGCCCCCCTTGAACACTGAAGCTTTCTTT,CSVEVPPLNTEAFF
.,14,.,TRBV14,TRBJ1-1,TGTGCCAGCAGCTCGTGGACATCGAACACTGAAGCTTTCTTT,CASSSWTSNTEAFF
.,15,.,TRBV4-2,TRBJ1-2,TGTGCCAGCAGCCAAGAGGTCGTATTCGGCGGTGGCTACACCTTC,CASSQEVVFGGGYTF
TRBD2,17,.,TRBV7-9,TRBJ2-3,TGTGCCAGCAGCTACGGGACTAGCGTAACTAGCACAGATACGCAGTATTTT,CASSYGTSVTSTDTQYF
.,15,.,TRBV6-1,TRBJ1-2,TGTGCCAGCAGTGAGGTGAACAGACAAGACTATGGCTACACCTTC,CASSEVNRQDYGYTF